Shown below are 27 T cell receptor beta chains from a single sample sequenced in a study of CD8 T cells in Susac syndrome. An input of about 0.5 to 1 ug of RNA was subjected to reverse transcription using random hexamers. In TCRdb, the immunoSEQ multiplex PCR reads were re-called with MiXCR into one record per CDR3 protein. The table shows some 140,000 distinct CDR3 sequences, with around nine tenths occurring only once. The sample taken for sequencing was CD8+ T cells from PBMCs. The source is a human donor with multiple sclerosis.

V and J are TRBV4-3 and TRBJ2-5; TRBD2 aligns across 8 bases. This CDR3 spans 18 amino acids. Germline values: CDR1 LGHNA, CDR2 YSLEER. With V trimmed by 0 bases and J by 3 bases, 12 bases remained unmatched. The chain's CDR3 is CASSQDLGTSGGKETQYF. CDR3 sequence (DNA): TGCGCCAGCAGCCAAGATTTAGGGACTAGTGGTGGGAAAGAGACCCAGTACTTC.

The J gene is TRBJ1-6, the V gene TRBV9, with a possible D match to TRBD1 (6 bases). V was pared by 3 bases and J by 7 bases, with 11 bases between. CDR3 length: 14 residues. Looked up from germline, CDR1 is SGDLS and CDR2 is YYNGEE. The chain's CDR3 is CASSGGGANSPLHF. DNA for the CDR3: TGTGCCAGCAGCGGAGGGGGGGCGAATTCACCCCTCCACTTT.

The V and J genes are TRBV9 and TRBJ1-2; D possibly corresponds to TRBD1 (6 bases). Germline V gene data show CDR1 as SGDLS and CDR2 as YYNGEE. This CDR3 comprises 15 residues. The germline V and J ends were trimmed by 0 bases and 6 bases, with 15 bases remaining between them. The CDR3: CASSVEWAGEDGYTF. For the CDR3, the DNA is TGTGCCAGCAGCGTAGAATGGGCAGGGGAGGATGGCTACACCTTC.

The V call is TRBV12-5, the J call TRBJ1-1; no definite D call. This CDR3 is 13 amino acids long. Trimming removed 1 base at V and 0 bases at J, with 3 bases between. The germline CDR1 and CDR2 sequences are LGHNT and FRNRAP. The CDR3 DNA follows: TGTGCTAGTGGTTTGGACATGAACACTGAAGCTTTCTTT. The encoded protein is CASGLDMNTEAFF.

V gene TRBV30 combines with J gene TRBJ2-7; 8 nucleotides line up with TRBD2. V was pared by 4 bases and J by 2 bases, with 7 bases of the junction left unmatched. The CDR3 length is 14 residues. Germline V lookup: CDR1 GTSNPN, CDR2 SVGIG (reference sequence). The CDR3 DNA follows: TGTGCCTGGACTAGCGGGCTTAACCCCTACGAGCAGTACTTC. It yields the protein CAWTSGLNPYEQYF.

The chain combines TRBV2 with TRBJ2-7; tentative D call: TRBD1 (6 bases). V was pared by 7 bases and J by 1 base, with 11 bases between. Germline CDR1 and CDR2: SNHLY and FYNNEI. This CDR3 contains 13 residues. The CDR3 here is CASNPDRSYEQYF. Written as DNA, the CDR3 is TGTGCCAGCAACCCCGACAGGTCCTACGAGCAGTACTTC.

This chain links TRBV6-2 or TRBV6-3 with TRBJ2-7; 7 bases line up with TRBD2. Germline CDR1 reads MNHEY; CDR2 reads SVGEGT. J gave up 3 bases and V 6 bases, and 8 bases lay outside the gene matches. There are 14 residues in the CDR3. The CDR3 nucleotides read TGTGCCAGCAGACTCAATTTAGCGGGCTACGAGCAGTACTTC. This translates into CASRLNLAGYEQYF.

This sequence joins TRBV15 and TRBJ1-5; D gene ambiguous. CDR1 is LNHNV, CDR2 YYDKDF, per germline (reference sequence). There are 15 residues in the CDR3. Trimming removed 3 bases at V and 0 bases at J, with 9 bases between. Here the CDR3 DNA reads TGTGCCACCAGCAGGATCGGGAATAGCAATCAGCCCCAGCATTTT. Residues: CATSRIGNSNQPQHF.

The CDR3 here is CASSVGRGGNQPQHF. Here the CDR3 DNA reads TGTGCCAGCAGCGTAGGGAGAGGGGGAAATCAGCCCCAGCATTTT. The chain combines TRBV9 with TRBJ1-5, with D perhaps matching TRBD1 (6 bases). CDR3 size: 15 residues. Deletions cut 0 bases from V and 4 bases from J, with 11 bases between. Germline lookup yields CDR1 SGDLS and CDR2 YYNGEE.

This chain connects TRBV13 to TRBJ2-1, with D unclear. The germline CDR1 and CDR2 sequences are PRHDT and FYEKMQ (reference sequence). The CDR3 has 14 residues. Trimming shortened V by 1 base and J by 2 bases, and 6 bases separated the two germline ends. The DNA of the CDR3 is TGTGCCAGCAGCTTAGCGGCAGCCTACAATGAGCAGTTCTTC. Translating it yields CASSLAAAYNEQFF.

Turning to this clonotype: At one of its ends the junction is not consistent with the germline gene, which may arise from a read error. The rearrangement uses TRBV6-1 and TRBJ1-1; D is undetermined. The CDR3 has 11 amino acids. Germline V CDR1 and CDR2: MNHNS, SASEGT. The CDR3 loop reads CTSTDYTEAFF. The CDR3 DNA follows: TGTACCAGCACGGACTACACTGAAGCTTTCTTT.

The chain uses TRBV27 and TRBJ1-5; D unresolved. The CDR3 totals 15 residues. V shed 4 bases and J shed 5 bases, with 15 bases lying between them. Per germline, CDR1 MNHEY and CDR2 SMNVEV (reference sequence). CDR3 bases: TGTGCCAGCAGTTCGATCCAAAGGGCCCATCAGCCCCAGCATTTT. Protein product: CASSSIQRAHQPQHF.

V usage is TRBV29-1 and J usage is TRBJ2-1; D perhaps matches TRBD2 (5 bases). The CDR3 runs 15 residues. Germline V lookup: CDR1 SQVTM, CDR2 ANQGSEA. The V end was cut by 1 base, the J end by 0 bases, with 10 bases between. The CDR3 protein is CSVEGLPNSYNEQFF. The CDR3 coding sequence is TGCAGCGTTGAAGGACTACCTAACTCCTACAATGAGCAGTTCTTC.

The chain employs TRBV6-7 and TRBJ2-6, with D possibly TRBD2 on 5 matching bases. TRBV6-7 is an open reading frame whose function is uncertain. Trimming left V 0 bases short and J 2 bases short, with 14 bases between. This CDR3 spans 18 amino acids. The CDR3 sequence is CASSYSAAPEPGANVLTF. CDR3 DNA sequence: TGTGCCAGCAGTTACTCAGCGGCCCCCGAGCCTGGGGCCAACGTCCTGACTTTC.

The chain combines TRBV5-6 with TRBJ1-1; D gene ambiguous. The CDR3 loop spans 12 amino acids. Germline lookup yields CDR1 SGHDT and CDR2 YYEEEE. Trimming cost V 5 bases and J 7 bases, with 12 bases left between them. The CDR3 loop is CASSLAISEAFF. In nucleotides, the CDR3 is TGTGCCAGCAGTCTTGCGATCAGTGAAGCTTTCTTT.

The chain carries TRBV2 and TRBJ2-5, with 10 positions matching TRBD2. In germline, CDR1 is SNHLY, CDR2 FYNNEI. The CDR3 covers 18 residues. Germline trimming cut 2 bases from V and 0 bases from J; bases unmatched to any gene: 9. CDR3 in amino acids: CASSEFGLAGEYQETQYF. The CDR3 nucleotides are TGTGCCAGCAGTGAATTTGGGCTAGCGGGGGAGTACCAAGAGACCCAGTACTTC.

The chain is built from TRBV7-9 and TRBJ1-1; 8 positions agree with TRBD1. CDR1 is SEHNR, CDR2 FQNEAQ, per germline (reference sequence). This CDR3 is 16 amino acids long. With V trimmed by 5 bases and J by 2 bases, 10 bases remained unmatched. CDR3 sequence reads: CASSPLQGAQNTEAFF. The CDR3 nucleotides read TGTGCCAGCAGCCCTCTTCAGGGGGCCCAAAACACTGAAGCTTTCTTT.

V gene TRBV12-3 or TRBV12-4 combines with J gene TRBJ2-7; D gene unclear. The CDR3 sequence is 13 residues long. The V end lost 0 bases, the J end lost 6 bases, and 9 bases lay between the germline ends. The CDR3 loop is CASSLALGIEQYF. CDR3 nucleotide sequence: TGTGCCAGCAGTTTAGCGCTCGGCATCGAGCAGTACTTC.

The CDR3 DNA sequence: TGTGCCAGCAGTTTAGCGCTGGCTAGCGAAGAGACCCAGTACTTC. Translation gives CASSLALASEETQYF. J is TRBJ2-5 and V is TRBV12-3 or TRBV12-4; D is perhaps TRBD2 (6 bases). V dropped 0 bases and J dropped 3 bases, with 11 bases sitting between them. There are 15 residues in the CDR3.

CDR3: CASSLAGGYNEQFF. In DNA, the CDR3 is TGTGCCTCCTCCTTAGCGGGAGGGTACAATGAGCAGTTCTTC. V and J are TRBV19 and TRBJ2-1; TRBD2 aligns across 11 bases. The germline V gene has CDR1 LNHDA and CDR2 SQIVND (reference sequence). With 11 bases clipped from V and 4 bases from J, the junction kept 7 bases outside the gene matches. CDR3 length: 14 residues.

The chain is built from TRBV28 and TRBJ2-2; 11 bases are a match to TRBD2. The J segment lost 0 bases and the V segment lost 8 bases, leaving 8 bases of the junction unmatched. The germline CDR1 and CDR2 sequences are MDHEN and SYDVKM. The CDR3 consists of 17 residues. In nucleotides, the CDR3 is TGTGCCAGCGGGACTAGCGGAGAGACTTCGAACACCGGGGAGCTGTTTTTT. Its translation is CASGTSGETSNTGELFF.

The V and J genes are TRBV4-1 and TRBJ1-2; the D is unclear. CDR1 MGHRA and CDR2 YSYEKL come from the germline V gene. The CDR3 contains 15 residues. The germline V and J ends were trimmed by 0 bases and 3 bases, with 11 bases remaining between them. The CDR3 coding sequence is TGCGCCAGCAGCCAAGATATTGGAACCGACTATGGCTACACCTTC. This encodes CASSQDIGTDYGYTF.

The rearrangement joins TRBV3-1 to TRBJ2-7; 8 nucleotides align to TRBD1. The CDR3 spans 14 residues. Germline values: CDR1 LGHDT, CDR2 YNNKEL (reference sequence). Losses at the gene ends were 6 bases for V and 2 bases for J; bases not matched to a gene: 6. CDR3 bases: TGTGCCAGCAGTGAATCGACAGGGGCCTACGAGCAGTACTTC. This sequence encodes CASSESTGAYEQYF.

This rearrangement joins TRBV6-5 to TRBJ1-5; possibly TRBD1 for D (5 bases). CDR1 is MNHEY and CDR2 is SVGAGI in the germline V gene. This CDR3 is 15 amino acids long. Trimming shortened V by 6 bases and J by 1 base, and 13 bases separated the two germline ends. CDR3: CASRIQVWSNQPQHF. As DNA, the CDR3 is TGTGCCAGCAGGATACAGGTTTGGAGCAATCAGCCCCAGCATTTT.

Only a few counts were recorded for this clonotype. This chain connects TRBV27 to TRBJ2-7; a weak D match, TRBD2 (5 bases). The CDR3 extends over 13 amino acids. The V and J ends lost 8 bases and 0 bases respectively, with 11 bases between them. CDR1 and CDR2 (germline): MNHEY, SMNVEV (reference sequence). The CDR3 DNA sequence: TGTGCCAGCTCTGAAGGGAGCTCCTACGAGCAGTACTTC. It encodes CASSEGSSYEQYF.

The V gene is TRBV7-9, the J gene TRBJ2-3; 8 nucleotides match TRBD2. Germline V CDR1 and CDR2: SEHNR, FQNEAQ (reference sequence). There are 16 residues in the CDR3. The V segment lost 0 bases and the J segment 2 bases; nucleotides outside the gene matches: 4. The CDR3 region has the DNA TGTGCCAGCAGCTTAGCGGCGGGAGGAACCACAGATACGCAGTATTTT. Protein sequence: CASSLAAGGTTDTQYF.

The chain is built from TRBV4-1 and TRBJ1-1; D gene ambiguous. This CDR3 spans 13 amino acids. The V end was cut by 1 base, the J end by 3 bases, with 6 bases between. Germline V gene lookup returns CDR1 MGHRA and CDR2 YSYEKL. The CDR3 protein is CASSQGVHTEAFF. CDR3 nucleotide sequence: TGCGCCAGCAGCCAAGGGGTTCACACTGAAGCTTTCTTT.